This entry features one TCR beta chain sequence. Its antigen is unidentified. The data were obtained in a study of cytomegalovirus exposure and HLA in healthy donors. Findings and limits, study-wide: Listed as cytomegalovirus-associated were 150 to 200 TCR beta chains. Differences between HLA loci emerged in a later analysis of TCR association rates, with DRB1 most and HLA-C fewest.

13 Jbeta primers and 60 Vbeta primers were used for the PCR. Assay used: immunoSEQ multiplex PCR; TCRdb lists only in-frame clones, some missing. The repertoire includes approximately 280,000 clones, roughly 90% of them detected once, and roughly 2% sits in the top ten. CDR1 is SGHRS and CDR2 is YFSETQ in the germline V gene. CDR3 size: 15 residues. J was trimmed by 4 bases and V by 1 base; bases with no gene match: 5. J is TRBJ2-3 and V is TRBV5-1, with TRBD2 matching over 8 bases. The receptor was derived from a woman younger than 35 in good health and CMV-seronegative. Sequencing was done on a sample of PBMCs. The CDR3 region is CASSLPTTSADTQYF. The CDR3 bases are TGCGCCAGCAGCTTGCCTACGACTAGCGCAGATACGCAGTATTTT. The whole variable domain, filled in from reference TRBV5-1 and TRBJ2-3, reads KAGVTQTPRYLIKTRGQQVTLSCSPISGHRSVSWYQQTPGQGLQFLFEYFSETQRNKGNFPGRFSGRQFSNSRSEMNVSTLELGDSALYLCASSLPTTSADTQYFGPGTRLTVL.